Each of the 24 T cell receptor beta chains below was sequenced from the same sample in a study of long-term antiretroviral therapy in people with HIV. Researchers report immunoSEQ v3.0 was run at survey level. The protocol was immunoSEQ multiplex PCR, while the TCRdb copy is restricted to in-frame clones and leaves out a portion. The sample lists approximately 19,000 clones, 65% to 85% occurring once. The specimen was unsorted PBMCs, collected 2.3 years after starting antiretroviral therapy. All receptors derive from a woman aged 40 to 50 with HIV.

This chain uses TRBV5-1 with TRBJ2-3; 7 bases are a match to TRBD1. Germline lookup yields CDR1 SGHRS and CDR2 YFSETQ. The ends lost 3 bases at V and 0 bases at J; junction bases unmatched: 13. This CDR3 spans 18 amino acids. The CDR3 DNA reads TGCGCCAGCAGCTCTGGCAGTCGGACAGGCCTGAGCACAGATACGCAGTATTTT. Its translation: CASSSGSRTGLSTDTQYF.

This clone has just a few counts. The V gene is TRBV7-9, the J gene TRBJ2-7; D not resolved. Germline assignment: CDR1 SEHNR and CDR2 FQNEAQ (reference sequence). V gave up 5 bases and J gave up 4 bases, with 6 bases separating them. CDR3 length: 11 residues. The CDR3 here is CASSPSYEQYF. CDR3 nucleotides: TGTGCCAGCAGCCCGTCATACGAGCAGTACTTC.

The V call is TRBV11-2, the J call TRBJ1-3; D is unclear. The CDR3 loop spans 12 amino acids. The V and J ends lost 2 bases and 4 bases respectively, with 3 bases between them. The germline CDR1 and CDR2 sequences are SGHAT and FQNNGV. The CDR3 here is CASSLYGNTIYF. In DNA form, the CDR3 reads TGTGCCAGCAGCTTATACGGAAACACCATATATTTT.

V is TRBV15 and J is TRBJ2-1; 8 positions agree with TRBD2. Per the germline V gene, CDR1 is LNHNV and CDR2 is YYDKDF (reference sequence). J lost 7 bases, V lost 3 bases, and 8 bases had no gene match. The CDR3 length is 15 residues. The CDR3 loop is CATSSKREWRNEQFF. The CDR3 nucleotides are TGTGCCACCAGCAGTAAGCGGGAGTGGCGGAATGAGCAGTTCTTC.

The CDR3 loop reads CASSSPGRVGEKLFF. Here the CDR3 DNA reads TGTGCCAGCAGTTCCCCTGGGAGGGTTGGTGAAAAACTGTTTTTT. The rearrangement joins TRBV27 to TRBJ1-4; D is unclear. The CDR3 covers 15 residues. The germline V and J ends were trimmed by 4 bases and 7 bases, with 16 bases remaining between them. Germline V gene lookup returns CDR1 MNHEY and CDR2 SMNVEV (reference sequence).

The chain employs TRBV7-9 and TRBJ1-1; no definite D call. From germline, CDR1 is SEHNR and CDR2 FQNEAQ (reference sequence). The CDR3 consists of 13 residues. Deletions cut 5 bases from V and 10 bases from J, with 17 bases between. This CDR3 reads CASSPLRESGAFF. DNA of the CDR3: TGTGCCAGCAGCCCCCTGAGGGAATCGGGAGCTTTCTTT.

This chain joins TRBV7-9 and TRBJ2-7, with no clear D. Trimming took off 5 bases at V and 3 bases at J, with 17 bases between the two ends. The CDR3 loop spans 15 amino acids. The germline gives CDR1 SEHNR, CDR2 FQNEAQ (reference sequence). The CDR3 spells CASSPASGAHYEQYF. The CDR3 DNA reads TGTGCCAGCAGCCCGGCCTCGGGCGCCCACTACGAGCAGTACTTC.

The rearrangement joins TRBV7-9 to TRBJ2-1, with TRBD2 matching 7 bases. Germline V gene lookup returns CDR1 SEHNR and CDR2 FQNEAQ (reference sequence). The CDR3 contains 13 residues. Losses at the gene ends were 3 bases for V and 5 bases for J; bases not matched to a gene: 1. The CDR3 loop reads CASSFAGDNEQFF. In DNA, the CDR3 is TGTGCCAGCAGCTTTGCGGGGGACAATGAGCAGTTCTTC. The full variable domain, in which reference TRBV7-9 and TRBJ2-1 provide the parts outside the CDR3, is DTGVSQNPRHKITKRGQNVTFRCDPISEHNRLYWYRQTLGQGPEFLTYFQNEAQLEKSRLLSDRFSAERPKGSFSTLEIQRTEQGDSAMYLCASSFAGDNEQFFGPGTRLTVL.

The chain uses TRBV20-1 and TRBJ2-3, with a tentative D call TRBD2 (6 bases). Germline V CDR1 and CDR2: DFQATT, SNEGSKA (reference sequence). CDR3 length: 10 amino acids. The V end was cut by 6 bases, the J end by 6 bases, with 7 bases between. The CDR3 loop is CSAEGDTQYF. The CDR3 DNA is TGCAGTGCGGAGGGGGATACGCAGTATTTT.

The chain links TRBV30 to TRBJ1-1; possible D gene TRBD1, 6 bases. CDR1 GTSNPN and CDR2 SVGIG come from the germline V gene (reference sequence). The CDR3 covers 13 residues. Deletions cut 4 bases from V and 5 bases from J, with 14 bases between. The CDR3 protein is CAWIARGRTEAFF. CDR3 nucleotide sequence: TGTGCCTGGATAGCCAGGGGTCGAACTGAAGCTTTCTTT. Drawing the rest from reference TRBV30 and TRBJ1-1, the complete variable domain is SQTIHQWPATLVQPVGSPLSLECTVEGTSNPNLYWYRQAAGRGLQLLFYSVGIGQISSEVPQNLSASRPQDRQFILSSKKLLLSDSGFYLCAWIARGRTEAFFGQGTRLTVV.

This rearrangement joins TRBV5-6 to TRBJ2-5, with unresolved D. The CDR3 length is 16 residues. Per germline, CDR1 SGHDT and CDR2 YYEEEE. V shed 2 bases and J shed 5 bases, with 19 bases lying between them. In DNA, the CDR3 is TGTGCCAGCAGCTTCGACTGGACCGCACAAGTGGAGACCCAGTACTTC. It is translated as CASSFDWTAQVETQYF.

This clone was detected only once. The rearrangement uses TRBV12-5 and TRBJ1-4; possibly TRBD1 for D (5 bases). V shed 0 bases and J shed 5 bases, with 13 bases lying between them. Germline values: CDR1 LGHNT, CDR2 FRNRAP. The CDR3 sequence is 16 residues long. The CDR3 nucleotides are TGTGCTAGTGGTTTGGTACGCGAGACAGTAAATGAAAAACTGTTTTTT. Translated: CASGLVRETVNEKLFF.

The rearrangement joins TRBV7-8 to TRBJ1-1; 8 bases match TRBD1. The CDR3 spans 11 residues. The V gene's germline CDR1 is SGHVS and CDR2 FQNEAQ. V shed 8 bases, J shed 8 bases, and the junction held 4 bases outside the gene matches. The CDR3 DNA reads as TGTGCCAGCGGACAGGGTACAGAAGCTTTCTTT. This codes for CASGQGTEAFF.

CDR3 sequence: CASKGVEGDTGELFF. The CDR3, as DNA: TGTGCCAGCAAGGGGGTCGAGGGCGACACCGGGGAGCTGTTTTTT. V gene TRBV5-6 combines with J gene TRBJ2-2, with D possibly being TRBD1 (6 bases). V lost 6 bases, J lost 3 bases, and 15 bases lay in between. Germline V gene data show CDR1 as SGHDT and CDR2 as YYEEEE. The CDR3 spans 15 residues.

The rearrangement joins TRBV18 to TRBJ1-2; 7 bases fit TRBD1. Losses at the gene ends were 6 bases for V and 3 bases for J; bases not matched to a gene: 10. CDR3 size: 15 residues. The germline V gene has CDR1 KGHSH and CDR2 LQKENI. Written as DNA, the CDR3 is TGTGCCAGCTCCCCTATAGACAGGGTTTACTATGGCTACACCTTC. It codes for CASSPIDRVYYGYTF. Complete variable domain (other parts from reference TRBV18 and TRBJ1-2): NAGVMQNPRHLVRRRGQEARLRCSPMKGHSHVYWYRQLPEEGLKFMVYLQKENIIDESGMPKERFSAEFPKEGPSILRIQQVVRGDSAAYFCASSPIDRVYYGYTFGSGTRLTVV.

This rearrangement joins TRBV5-4 to TRBJ1-2, with D perhaps matching TRBD1 (5 bases). The germline gives CDR1 SGHNT, CDR2 YYREEE (reference sequence). CDR3 size: 14 residues. V was shortened by 3 bases and J by 4 bases, with 13 bases between the two germline ends. CDR3 coding DNA: TGTGCCAGCAGCTCCCGGGGGGGGAGCTATGGCTACACCTTC. Residues: CASSSRGGSYGYTF. Filled out from reference TRBV5-4 and TRBJ1-2, the complete variable domain reads ETGVTQSPTHLIKTRGQQVTLRCSSQSGHNTVSWYQQALGQGPQFIFQYYREEENGRGNFPPRFSGLQFPNYSSELNVNALELDDSALYLCASSSRGGSYGYTFGSGTRLTVV.

This CDR3 is CAWNRLAGLTDTQYF. The CDR3 nucleotides are TGTGCCTGGAATCGACTAGCGGGGCTCACAGATACGCAGTATTTT. V usage is TRBV30 and J usage is TRBJ2-3, with 11 nucleotides matching TRBD2. The CDR3 sequence is 15 residues long. J was trimmed by 2 bases and V by 4 bases; bases with no gene match: 5. Looked up from germline, CDR1 is GTSNPN and CDR2 is SVGIG (reference sequence).

The rearrangement links TRBV19 to TRBJ1-1, with D unclear. Trimming removed 9 bases from V and 1 base from J, with 9 bases in between. Germline V lookup: CDR1 LNHDA, CDR2 SQIVND (reference sequence). This CDR3 is 12 amino acids long. The DNA of the CDR3 is TGTGCCAGCCGGTTGGGGAACACTGAAGCTTTCTTT. Protein sequence: CASRLGNTEAFF. The variable domain in full, with the rest retrieved from reference TRBV19 and TRBJ1-1, is DGGITQSPKYLFRKEGQNVTLSCEQNLNHDAMYWYRQDPGQGLRLIYYSQIVNDFQKGDIAEGYSVSREKKESFPLTVTSAQKNPTAFYLCASRLGNTEAFFGQGTRLTVV.

The rearrangement uses TRBV15 and TRBJ2-5, with D maybe TRBD2 (6 bases). V shed 2 bases and J shed 5 bases, with 21 bases lying between them. The CDR3 length is 17 residues. CDR1 and CDR2 from the germline V gene are LNHNV and YYDKDF (reference sequence). CDR3 DNA sequence: TGTGCCACCAGCAGACCCTTGACTAGGGCCATGGTGGAGACCCAGTACTTC. This encodes CATSRPLTRAMVETQYF. Using reference TRBV15 and TRBJ2-5 for the parts outside the CDR3, the full variable domain is DAMVIQNPRYQVTQFGKPVTLSCSQTLNHNVMYWYQQKSSQAPKLLFHYYDKDFNNEADTPDNFQSRRPNTSFCFLDIRSPGLGDTAMYLCATSRPLTRAMVETQYFGPGTRLLVL.

The chain is built from TRBV23-1 and TRBJ1-2; 7 positions match TRBD1. TRBV23-1 is filed as an ORF, its function uncertain. The CDR3 is made up of 14 amino acids. Unmatched junction bases numbered 10, after V lost 8 bases and J lost 4 bases. CDR3 DNA sequence: TGCGCCAGCGCTTCGCCAAGGGACAGCTATGGCTACACCTTC. The encoded protein is CASASPRDSYGYTF.

The chain couples TRBV30 to TRBJ2-3; D is possibly TRBD1 or TRBD2 (5 bases each). V lost 3 bases, J lost 0 bases, and 10 bases lay in between. Germline V gives CDR1 GTSNPN, CDR2 SVGIG (reference sequence). This CDR3 comprises 14 residues. The CDR3 bases are TGTGCCTGGAGACCGGGGCCAAGCACAGATACGCAGTATTTT. Translation gives CAWRPGPSTDTQYF.

The gene calls are TRBV11-2 and TRBJ1-2; D is unresolved. V dropped 3 bases and J dropped 4 bases, with 9 bases sitting between them. Germline assignment: CDR1 SGHAT and CDR2 FQNNGV. This CDR3 is 13 amino acids long. DNA of the CDR3: TGTGCCAGCAGCTTCTCATCATTCTATGGCTACACCTTC. Amino acid sequence: CASSFSSFYGYTF.

This clone showed up just a few times. The chain has TRBV4-1 and TRBJ2-7, with D unclear. The CDR3 runs to 14 residues. CDR1 MGHRA and CDR2 YSYEKL come from the germline V gene. V was pared by 3 bases and J by 6 bases, with 15 bases between. The CDR3 is CASSQGIEAGEQYF. Written as DNA, the CDR3 is TGCGCCAGCAGCCAGGGGATTGAAGCAGGCGAGCAGTACTTC.

This clone was recorded once. The rearrangement links TRBV9 to TRBJ2-7; 8 bases fit TRBD2. The V gene end was trimmed by 4 bases and the J gene end by 6 bases; junction bases not matched to a gene: 3. The CDR3 loop spans 12 amino acids. Germline V gene data show CDR1 as SGDLS and CDR2 as YYNGEE. The CDR3 reads CASSLSGVEQYF. Here the CDR3 DNA reads TGTGCCAGCAGCCTTAGCGGGGTCGAGCAGTACTTC.